The next 15 T cell receptor beta chains were all read from a single sample in a study of T cell repertoires in cytomegalovirus infection. Their target antigens are unknown. TCRdb independently ran MiXCR on the reads; one entry per CDR3 protein. Of 900,000 to 950,000 distinct CDR3 sequences listed, 25% to 40% were seen once; the top ten hold 13%. Sequences were derived from cultured CD8+ T cells from PBMCs, sampled from culture after CMV antigen stimulation. These receptors came from a human donor in good health (CMV status not recorded). Some clones in this sample may be carry-over from other donors' samples.

CDR3 DNA sequence: TGTGCCAGCAGGACAGGTCAAGGCTACACCTTC. Its protein product is CASRTGQGYTF. The chain is built from TRBV27 and TRBJ1-2; TRBD1 is a possible D gene (6 bases). V was shortened by 6 bases and J by 8 bases, with 10 bases between the two germline ends. The CDR3 sequence is 11 residues long. The germline gives CDR1 MNHEY, CDR2 SMNVEV (reference sequence).

For this clonotype: A much larger clonotype is one base distant, so this may be a read error. The chain joins TRBV7-6 to TRBJ2-1; D may match TRBD1 or TRBD2 (5 bases each). This CDR3 has 12 residues. The germline gives CDR1 SGHVS, CDR2 FNYEAQ. CDR3 residues: CVSTWAGAEQFF. DNA for the CDR3: TGTGTCAGCACCTGGGCCGGGGCTGAGCAGTTCTTC.

This clonotype has a handful of counts. This sequence joins TRBV2 and TRBJ1-1; no clear D gene. With 8 bases removed from V and 1 base from J, the gap between germline ends came to 8 bases. CDR3 length equals 12 residues. Germline loops: CDR1 SNHLY, CDR2 FYNNEI. The CDR3 protein is CASPPGNTEAFF. CDR3 in DNA: TGTGCCAGCCCCCCCGGGAACACTGAAGCTTTCTTT.

Worth noting for this clonotype: At one of its ends the junction is not consistent with the germline gene, which may arise from a read error. The chain links TRBV28 to TRBJ1-5; D gene uncertain. Germline CDR1 is MDHEN and CDR2 is SYDVKM. The length of the CDR3 is 17 residues. In DNA form, the CDR3 reads TGTGCCAGCAGTTTTTTAATCCGGAGGTCTGGCAATCAGCCCCCGCATTTT. This codes for CASSFLIRRSGNQPPHF. Full variable domain (rest looked up from reference TRBV28 and TRBJ1-5): DVKVTQSSRYLVKRTGEKVFLECVQDMDHENMFWYRQDPGLGLRLIYFSYDVKMKEKGDIPEGYSVSREKKERFSLILESASTNQTSMYLCASSFLIRRSGNQPPHFGDGTRLSIL.

V usage is TRBV10-3 and J usage is TRBJ1-3; 12 nucleotides agree with TRBD1. The V gene end was trimmed by 5 bases and the J gene end by 8 bases; junction bases not matched to a gene: 7. The CDR3 spans 15 residues. Germline CDR1 is ENHRY and CDR2 is SYGVKD. CDR3 amino acids: CAISLPGQGAYTIYF. CDR3 bases: TGTGCCATCAGTCTCCCGGGACAGGGGGCATACACCATATATTTT.

About this clonotype: Given a much more abundant clone one base away, this may be a read error. The chain recombines TRBV12-3 or TRBV12-4 with TRBJ2-1; TRBD2 matches 11 bases. CDR3 length equals 16 residues. CDR3: CAGSSSSGGRTGEQFF. The CDR3 DNA sequence: TGTGCCGGCAGTTCGTCTAGCGGGGGGCGAACCGGCGAGCAGTTCTTC.

This clonotype was seen ten or more times. The rearrangement uses TRBV7-6 and TRBJ2-2, with D perhaps matching TRBD1 or TRBD2 (6 bases each). CDR3 size: 18 residues. Trimming cost V 1 base and J 1 base, with 16 bases left between them. Germline V gives CDR1 SGHVS, CDR2 FNYEAQ. The CDR3 is CASSLGRGLTLNTGELFF. For the CDR3, the DNA is TGTGCCAGCAGCTTAGGTCGGGGGCTAACTTTGAACACCGGGGAGCTGTTTTTT. Filled out from reference TRBV7-6 and TRBJ2-2, the complete variable domain reads GAGVSQSPRYKVTKRGQDVALRCDPISGHVSLYWYRQALGQGPEFLTYFNYEAQQDKSGLPNDRFSAERPEGSISTLTIQRTEQRDSAMYRCASSLGRGLTLNTGELFFGEGSRLTVL.

The chain is built from TRBV29-1 and TRBJ2-2; the D is unclear. Germline V gene lookup returns CDR1 SQVTM and CDR2 ANQGSEA. The CDR3 contains 14 residues. V lost 0 bases to trimming and J lost 7 bases, with 12 bases between them. In DNA, the CDR3 is TGCAGCGTTGAAGATTTTGGGGAACACGGGGAGCTGTTTTTT. Protein sequence: CSVEDFGEHGELFF.

This clonotype has a count of ten or more. The rearrangement joins TRBV2 to TRBJ2-5; D may be TRBD1 (6 bases). The CDR3 loop spans 15 amino acids. Germline V gives CDR1 SNHLY, CDR2 FYNNEI. V lost 8 bases and J lost 0, with 16 bases in between. The CDR3 sequence is CASFRDKDDQETQYF. The CDR3 bases are TGTGCCAGCTTCCGGGACAAGGACGACCAAGAGACCCAGTACTTC. The full variable domain, in which reference TRBV2 and TRBJ2-5 provide the parts outside the CDR3, is EPEVTQTPSHQVTQMGQEVILRCVPISNHLYFYWYRQILGQKVEFLVSFYNNEISEKSEIFDDQFSVERPDGSNFTLKIRSTKLEDSAMYFCASFRDKDDQETQYFGPGTRLLVL.

In its sample, this clonotype was seen a few times. The chain carries TRBV4-1 and TRBJ1-5; no clear D. Looked up from germline, CDR1 is MGHRA and CDR2 is YSYEKL. Trimming cost V 3 bases and J 1 base, with 4 bases left between them. The CDR3 consists of 13 residues. DNA of the CDR3: TGCGCCAGCAGCCATTCGAGCAATCAGCCCCAGCATTTT. Translating gives CASSHSSNQPQHF.

V usage is TRBV4-1 and J usage is TRBJ2-5, with D tentatively TRBD1 or TRBD2 (5 bases each). The CDR3 covers 15 residues. Trimming removed 2 bases from V and 5 bases from J, with 15 bases in between. Germline CDR1 reads MGHRA; CDR2 reads YSYEKL. The CDR3 spells CASSQRLRGVETQYF. CDR3 coding DNA: TGCGCCAGCAGCCAACGTCTGAGGGGTGTTGAGACCCAGTACTTC.

The chain recombines TRBV28 with TRBJ1-1, with 7 bases matching TRBD1. The germline gives CDR1 MDHEN, CDR2 SYDVKM. Unmatched junction bases numbered 1, after V lost 4 bases and J lost 8 bases. The CDR3 has 11 residues. The CDR3: CASSSGGEAFF. The CDR3 nucleotides read TGTGCCAGCAGTTCAGGGGGAGAAGCTTTCTTT.

The CDR3 DNA reads TGCGCCAGCAGCCATTCTCGGGACAGGGGGCCCGTTTTGGATACGCAGTATTTT. It encodes CASSHSRDRGPVLDTQYF. The chain joins TRBV4-1 to TRBJ2-3; 12 nucleotides align to TRBD1. Germline CDR1 is MGHRA and CDR2 is YSYEKL. Unmatched junction bases numbered 13, after V lost 3 bases and J lost 6 bases. The CDR3 has 18 amino acids.

The genes are TRBV15 and TRBJ2-7, with TRBD1 identical over 8 bases. In germline, CDR1 is LNHNV, CDR2 YYDKDF (reference sequence). The CDR3 consists of 17 residues. With 5 bases clipped from V and 4 bases from J, the junction kept 16 bases outside the gene matches. The CDR3 DNA follows: TGTGCCACCAGCCGTGACACTGCGGGACAGGCGAATTACGAGCAGTACTTC. This codes for CATSRDTAGQANYEQYF.

This clonotype has just a few counts. This chain connects TRBV7-9 to TRBJ1-2; TRBD1 agrees at 8 bases. This CDR3 contains 12 residues. J was trimmed by 3 bases and V by 8 bases; bases with no gene match: 2. The germline gives CDR1 SEHNR, CDR2 FQNEAQ (reference sequence). The DNA of the CDR3 is TGTGCCAGCCAACAGGGGGACTATGGCTACACCTTC. Encoded protein: CASQQGDYGYTF.